The rows below give T cell receptor beta chains drawn from one sample of a study of blood T cell repertoires in COVID-19. Data came from immunoSEQ multiplex PCR; TCRdb stores just in-frame clones and leaves some out. In the table there are 130,000 or so clones, about four fifths of which are singletons. Sequencing used peripheral blood. The receptors come from a woman aged 60 to 75 with acute or convalescent COVID-19. The CDR3 runs from the conserved cysteine through the conserved F or W. Fields, in order: CDR3 protein, CDR3 DNA, clone size, V gene, CDR3 length, J gene, D gene. D genes are given only for firm matches. Expanded clones are given a class, and other clones once, few, many or no size at all.

CDR3aa: CASNQEGSGNEQFF; CDR3nt: TGTGCCAGCAACCAGGAGGGGTCGGGCAATGAGCAGTTCTTC; abundance: .; v_gene: TRBV14; len: 14; j_gene: TRBJ2-1; d_gene: .
CDR3aa: CASSGKGTARDEKLFF; CDR3nt: TGTGCCAGCAGTGGAAAAGGGACAGCGCGAGATGAAAAACTGTTTTTT; abundance: .; v_gene: TRBV6-1; len: 16; j_gene: TRBJ1-4; d_gene: TRBD1
CDR3aa: CASTSIGGPGNEQFF; CDR3nt: TGTGCCAGCACCTCGATCGGGGGGCCGGGGAATGAGCAGTTCTTC; abundance: .; v_gene: TRBV6-5; len: 15; j_gene: TRBJ2-1; d_gene: .
CDR3aa: CASSYSASGGNTEAFF; CDR3nt: TGTGCCAGCAGTTACTCGGCCTCCGGGGGGAACACTGAAGCTTTCTTT; abundance: .; v_gene: TRBV6-6; len: 16; j_gene: TRBJ1-1; d_gene: .
CDR3aa: CASSSGVWTEAFF; CDR3nt: TGTGCCAGCAGTTCGGGTGTGTGGACTGAAGCTTTCTTT; abundance: .; v_gene: TRBV7-9; len: 13; j_gene: TRBJ1-1; d_gene: .
CDR3aa: CASSRGGNVAFF; CDR3nt: TGTGCCAGCAGCCGAGGGGGAAATGTGGCTTTCTTT; abundance: .; v_gene: TRBV7-6; len: 12; j_gene: TRBJ1-1; d_gene: .
CDR3aa: CATSDSSQGNEQYF; CDR3nt: TGTGCCACCAGTGATTCGTCCCAGGGCAACGAGCAGTACTTC; abundance: once; v_gene: TRBV24-1; len: 14; j_gene: TRBJ2-7; d_gene: .
CDR3aa: CASSPETGNTEAFF; CDR3nt: TGCGCCAGCAGCCCCGAGACAGGGAACACTGAAGCTTTCTTT; abundance: .; v_gene: TRBV5-1; len: 14; j_gene: TRBJ1-1; d_gene: .
CDR3aa: CASSLDRLANSPLHF; CDR3nt: TGTGCCAGCAGCTTAGATCGTCTGGCTAATTCACCCCTCCACTTT; abundance: .; v_gene: TRBV11-2; len: 15; j_gene: TRBJ1-6; d_gene: .
CDR3aa: CASSSNTEAFF; CDR3nt: TGTGCCAGCAGCTCAAACACTGAAGCTTTCTTT; abundance: .; v_gene: TRBV11-2; len: 11; j_gene: TRBJ1-1; d_gene: .
CDR3aa: CATSDTGTDQPQHF; CDR3nt: TGTGCCACCAGTGATACGGGGACAGATCAGCCCCAGCATTTT; abundance: .; v_gene: TRBV24-1; len: 14; j_gene: TRBJ1-5; d_gene: TRBD1
CDR3aa: CASSELQGIQPQHF; CDR3nt: TGTGCCAGCAGTGAACTCCAGGGAATCCAGCCCCAGCATTTT; abundance: .; v_gene: TRBV2; len: 14; j_gene: TRBJ1-5; d_gene: .
CDR3aa: CASSETPNTGELFF; CDR3nt: TGTGCCAGCAGCGAGACTCCGAACACCGGGGAGCTGTTTTTT; abundance: few; v_gene: TRBV6-5; len: 14; j_gene: TRBJ2-2; d_gene: .
CDR3aa: CASSFSGSGDTQYF; CDR3nt: TGTGCCAGCAGCTTTTCAGGATCGGGGGATACGCAGTATTTT; abundance: .; v_gene: TRBV7-9; len: 14; j_gene: TRBJ2-3; d_gene: .
CDR3aa: CASSLATNSGTQYF; CDR3nt: TGCGCCAGCAGCTTGGCGACAAATTCTGGTACGCAGTATTTT; abundance: .; v_gene: TRBV5-1; len: 14; j_gene: TRBJ2-3; d_gene: .
CDR3aa: CASSPNRNTEAFF; CDR3nt: TGCGCCAGCAGCCCTAATAGAAACACTGAAGCTTTCTTT; abundance: .; v_gene: TRBV5-1; len: 13; j_gene: TRBJ1-1; d_gene: .
CDR3aa: CASSLDRGYSPLHF; CDR3nt: TGTGCCAGCAGCTTAGACAGGGGCTATTCACCCCTCCACTTT; abundance: .; v_gene: TRBV11-2; len: 14; j_gene: TRBJ1-6; d_gene: .
CDR3aa: CATSDGGLGDTIYF; CDR3nt: TGTGCCACCAGTGATGGGGGACTGGGGGACACCATATATTTT; abundance: .; v_gene: TRBV24-1; len: 14; j_gene: TRBJ1-3; d_gene: .
CDR3aa: CASSQSSRPLHF; CDR3nt: TGTGCCAGCTCACAGTCGTCCCGGCCCCTCCACTTT; abundance: .; v_gene: TRBV6-5; len: 12; j_gene: TRBJ1-6; d_gene: .
CDR3aa: CASSEERGQAGELFF; CDR3nt: TGTGCCAGCAGTGAAGAAAGGGGACAGGCCGGGGAGCTGTTTTTT; abundance: .; v_gene: TRBV2; len: 15; j_gene: TRBJ2-2; d_gene: TRBD1
CDR3aa: CASTRTGTNEKLFF; CDR3nt: TGTGCCAGCACACGGACAGGGACTAATGAAAAACTGTTTTTT; abundance: .; v_gene: TRBV18; len: 14; j_gene: TRBJ1-4; d_gene: TRBD1
CDR3aa: CASSNRGTGISNQPQHF; CDR3nt: TGTGCCAGCAGCAACCGGGGGACAGGGATTAGCAATCAGCCCCAGCATTTT; abundance: .; v_gene: TRBV21-1; len: 17; j_gene: TRBJ1-5; d_gene: .
CDR3aa: CSAPANRDTLTEAFF; CDR3nt: TGCAGCGCACCAGCTAACCGGGACACACTCACTGAAGCTTTCTTT; abundance: .; v_gene: TRBV29-1; len: 15; j_gene: TRBJ1-1; d_gene: .
CDR3aa: CASSPLDRSSNQPQHF; CDR3nt: TGTGCCAGCAGCCCCCTAGACAGGTCTAGCAATCAGCCCCAGCATTTT; abundance: .; v_gene: TRBV28; len: 16; j_gene: TRBJ1-5; d_gene: .
CDR3aa: CASEGGVGNTEAFF; CDR3nt: TGTGCCTCCGAAGGGGGCGTTGGGAACACTGAAGCTTTCTTT; abundance: .; v_gene: TRBV7-9; len: 14; j_gene: TRBJ1-1; d_gene: TRBD1
CDR3aa: CASSLSQGETNTEAFF; CDR3nt: TGTGCCAGCAGCTTAAGTCAGGGGGAGACGAACACTGAAGCTTTCTTT; abundance: .; v_gene: TRBV7-9; len: 16; j_gene: TRBJ1-1; d_gene: TRBD1
CDR3aa: CASSPPIGTGAGGYTF; CDR3nt: TGTGCCAGCAGTCCACCTATCGGGACAGGTGCCGGGGGCTACACCTTC; abundance: .; v_gene: TRBV28; len: 16; j_gene: TRBJ1-2; d_gene: TRBD1
CDR3aa: CASSQETGEGEKLFF; CDR3nt: TGTGCCAGCAGTCAGGAGACAGGGGAGGGAGAAAAACTGTTTTTT; abundance: .; v_gene: TRBV6-5; len: 15; j_gene: TRBJ1-4; d_gene: TRBD1
CDR3aa: CASSYSERALNEKLFF; CDR3nt: TGTGCCAGCAGTTACTCTGAGAGGGCGCTGAATGAAAAACTGTTTTTT; abundance: .; v_gene: TRBV6-5; len: 16; j_gene: TRBJ1-4; d_gene: .
CDR3aa: CASAFREGQYQPQHF; CDR3nt: TGTGCCAGCGCCTTTCGGGAGGGACAATATCAGCCCCAGCATTTT; abundance: .; v_gene: TRBV6-5; len: 15; j_gene: TRBJ1-5; d_gene: .
CDR3aa: CASSFPEKQLWDRGRRGYGYTF; CDR3nt: TGCGCCAGCAGCTTCCCCGAGAAGCAGTTATGGGACAGGGGGCGAAGAGGCTATGGCTACACCTTC; abundance: .; v_gene: TRBV5-1; len: 22; j_gene: TRBJ1-2; d_gene: TRBD1
CDR3aa: CASSARLAGGPDTQYF; CDR3nt: TGTGCCAGCAGCGCGCGACTAGCGGGGGGTCCAGATACGCAGTATTTT; abundance: .; v_gene: TRBV7-9; len: 16; j_gene: TRBJ2-3; d_gene: TRBD2
CDR3aa: CASRGQGNSPLHF; CDR3nt: TGTGCCAGCAGAGGACAGGGCAATTCACCCCTCCACTTT; abundance: .; v_gene: TRBV6-5; len: 13; j_gene: TRBJ1-6; d_gene: TRBD1
CDR3aa: CAWSVAERLYEQYF; CDR3nt: TGTGCCTGGAGTGTAGCGGAGAGACTCTACGAGCAGTACTTC; abundance: .; v_gene: TRBV30; len: 14; j_gene: TRBJ2-7; d_gene: .
CDR3aa: CASSLWDRDTEAFF; CDR3nt: TGTGCCAGCAGTTTATGGGACAGAGACACTGAAGCTTTCTTT; abundance: .; v_gene: TRBV28; len: 14; j_gene: TRBJ1-1; d_gene: .
CDR3aa: CASRPRASGGRDEQFF; CDR3nt: TGTGCCAGCAGACCTCGTGCTAGCGGGGGGCGGGATGAGCAGTTCTTC; abundance: few; v_gene: TRBV6-2/TRBV6-3; len: 16; j_gene: TRBJ2-1; d_gene: TRBD2
CDR3aa: CATSDPRGSGETQYF; CDR3nt: TGTGCCACCAGTGACCCACGGGGGTCTGGCGAGACCCAGTACTTC; abundance: .; v_gene: TRBV24-1; len: 15; j_gene: TRBJ2-5; d_gene: .
CDR3aa: CASSFISRGLAEQFF; CDR3nt: TGTGCCAGCAGTTTTATTAGCAGGGGGCTTGCTGAGCAGTTCTTC; abundance: once; v_gene: TRBV27; len: 15; j_gene: TRBJ2-1; d_gene: TRBD1
CDR3aa: CASSFLGGGNGYTF; CDR3nt: TGTGCCAGCAGTTTTTTGGGAGGGGGTAATGGCTACACCTTC; abundance: .; v_gene: TRBV27; len: 14; j_gene: TRBJ1-2; d_gene: .
CDR3aa: CASSQVGGGTRFSPLHF; CDR3nt: TGTGCCAGCAGCCAAGTTGGAGGGGGCACTCGATTTTCACCCCTCCACTTT; abundance: .; v_gene: TRBV3-1/TRBV3-2; len: 17; j_gene: TRBJ1-6; d_gene: TRBD1
CDR3aa: CASSLIPAGFNGYTF; CDR3nt: TGTGCCAGCAGCTTAATCCCGGCAGGTTTTAATGGCTACACCTTC; abundance: .; v_gene: TRBV7-9; len: 15; j_gene: TRBJ1-2; d_gene: .